This record concerns one T cell receptor (beta chain) sequence. What it binds is unknown. The CDR3 is made up of 18 amino acids. Germline V gene data show CDR1 as SGHRS and CDR2 as YFSETQ. V shed 0 bases, J shed 1 base, and the junction held 10 bases outside the gene matches. The entry originates in a study of T-cell reconstitution after alpha-beta-depleted transplantation in children. Points from the study as a whole: Among T cells one year after transplant, newly produced cells accounted for most counts and diversity. Several hundred expanded graft clones reportedly were the source of alpha-beta T cells about two months after transplant.

This sample's TCRbeta library carried unique molecular identifier barcodes. One entry per CDR3 protein results from TCRdb running MiXCR on the PCR reads. Altogether more than 400,000 distinct CDR3 sequences are present, over 10% being singletons, with the ten largest covering 13% to 15%. The input for sequencing was PBMCs, mostly from graft donor cells, taken 180 days after TCRalphabeta/CD19-depleted stem cell transplant. This chain joins TRBV5-1 and TRBJ2-1, with 7 nucleotides matching TRBD2. The TCR was taken from a female patient aged 2-15 years who had a stem cell transplant for aplastic anemia, so the T cells may come from the graft donor. CDR3 in DNA: TGCGCCAGCAGCTTGGCGTGGGAGGGCCGCGGTTCCTACAATGAGCAGTTCTTC. This sequence encodes CASSLAWEGRGSYNEQFF.